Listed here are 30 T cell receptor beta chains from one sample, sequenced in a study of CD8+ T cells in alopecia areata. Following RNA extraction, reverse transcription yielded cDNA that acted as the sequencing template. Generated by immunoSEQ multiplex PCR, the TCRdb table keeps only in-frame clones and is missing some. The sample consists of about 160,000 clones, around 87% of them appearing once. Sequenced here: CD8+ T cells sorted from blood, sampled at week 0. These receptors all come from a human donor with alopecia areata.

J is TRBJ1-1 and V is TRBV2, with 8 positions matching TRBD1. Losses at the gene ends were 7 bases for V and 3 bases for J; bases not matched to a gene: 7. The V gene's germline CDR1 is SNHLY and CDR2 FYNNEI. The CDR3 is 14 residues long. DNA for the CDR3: TGTGCCAGCATTTCAGGGGGCGGCGACACTGAAGCTTTCTTT. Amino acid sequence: CASISGGGDTEAFF.

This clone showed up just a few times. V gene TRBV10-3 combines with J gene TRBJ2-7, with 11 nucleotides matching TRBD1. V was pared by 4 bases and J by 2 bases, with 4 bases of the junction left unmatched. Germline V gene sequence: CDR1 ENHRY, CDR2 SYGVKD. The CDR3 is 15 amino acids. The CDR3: CAISGDRGTPYEQYF. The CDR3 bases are TGTGCCATCAGTGGGGACAGGGGGACCCCCTACGAGCAGTACTTC.

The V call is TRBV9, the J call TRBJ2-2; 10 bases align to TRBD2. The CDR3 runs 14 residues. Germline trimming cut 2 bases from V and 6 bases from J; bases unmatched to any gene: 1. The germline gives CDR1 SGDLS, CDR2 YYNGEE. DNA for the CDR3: TGTGCCAGCAGCGTCGGACTAGCGGCCGGGGAGCTGTTTTTT. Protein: CASSVGLAAGELFF.

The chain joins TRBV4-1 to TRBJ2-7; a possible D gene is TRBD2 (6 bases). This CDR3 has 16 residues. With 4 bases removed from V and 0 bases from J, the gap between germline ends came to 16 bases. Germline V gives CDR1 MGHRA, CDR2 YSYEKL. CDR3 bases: TGCGCCAGCAGCCTACCGTCCGGGACTGCCTCCTACGAGCAGTACTTC. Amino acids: CASSLPSGTASYEQYF.

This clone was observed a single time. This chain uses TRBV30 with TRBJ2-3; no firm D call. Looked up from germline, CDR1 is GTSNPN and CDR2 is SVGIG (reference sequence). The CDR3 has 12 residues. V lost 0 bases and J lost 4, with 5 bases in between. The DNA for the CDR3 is TGTGCCTGGAGTGTATTGGCAGATACGCAGTATTTT. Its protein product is CAWSVLADTQYF.

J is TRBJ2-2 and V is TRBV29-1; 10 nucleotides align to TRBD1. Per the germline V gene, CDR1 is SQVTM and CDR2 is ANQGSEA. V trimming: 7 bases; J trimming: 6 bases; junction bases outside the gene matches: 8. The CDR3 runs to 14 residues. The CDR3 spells CSAWTGGMAGELFF. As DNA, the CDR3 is TGCAGCGCTTGGACAGGGGGTATGGCCGGGGAGCTGTTTTTT.

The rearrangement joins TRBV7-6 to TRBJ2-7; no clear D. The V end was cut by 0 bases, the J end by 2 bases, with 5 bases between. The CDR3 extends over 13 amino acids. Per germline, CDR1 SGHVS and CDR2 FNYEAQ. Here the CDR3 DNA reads TGTGCCAGCAGCTTAGCGGTCCCCTACGAGCAGTACTTC. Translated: CASSLAVPYEQYF.

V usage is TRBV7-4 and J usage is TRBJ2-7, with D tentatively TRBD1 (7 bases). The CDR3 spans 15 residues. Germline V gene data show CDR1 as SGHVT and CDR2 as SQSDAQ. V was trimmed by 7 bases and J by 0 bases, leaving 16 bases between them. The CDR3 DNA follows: TGTGCCAGCATCCTTCAGGGGGGAAACTCCTACGAGCAGTACTTC. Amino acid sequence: CASILQGGNSYEQYF. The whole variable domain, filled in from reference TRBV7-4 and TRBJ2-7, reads GAGVSQSPRYKVAKRGRDVALRCDSISGHVTLYWYRQTLGQGSEVLTYSQSDAQRDKSGRPSGRFSAERPERSVSTLKIQRTEQGDSAVYLCASILQGGNSYEQYFGPGTRLTVT.

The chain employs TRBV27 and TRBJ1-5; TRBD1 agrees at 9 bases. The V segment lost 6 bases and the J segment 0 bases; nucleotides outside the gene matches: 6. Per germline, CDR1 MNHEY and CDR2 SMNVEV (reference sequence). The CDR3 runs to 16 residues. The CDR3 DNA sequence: TGTGCCAGCAGAAGCACAGGGGGCATTAGCAATCAGCCCCAGCATTTT. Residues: CASRSTGGISNQPQHF.

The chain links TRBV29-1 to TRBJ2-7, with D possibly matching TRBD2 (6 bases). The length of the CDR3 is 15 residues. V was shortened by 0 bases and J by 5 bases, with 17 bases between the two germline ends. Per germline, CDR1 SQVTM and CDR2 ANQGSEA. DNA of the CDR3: TGCAGCGTTGAAGACCAGGTTGGGGGGAGCCACGAGCAGTACTTC. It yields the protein CSVEDQVGGSHEQYF.

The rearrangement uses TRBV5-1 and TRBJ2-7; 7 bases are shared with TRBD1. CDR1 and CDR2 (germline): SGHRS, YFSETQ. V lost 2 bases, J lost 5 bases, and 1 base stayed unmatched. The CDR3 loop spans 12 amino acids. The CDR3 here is CASSFQGDEQYF. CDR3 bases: TGCGCCAGCAGCTTCCAGGGGGACGAGCAGTACTTC.

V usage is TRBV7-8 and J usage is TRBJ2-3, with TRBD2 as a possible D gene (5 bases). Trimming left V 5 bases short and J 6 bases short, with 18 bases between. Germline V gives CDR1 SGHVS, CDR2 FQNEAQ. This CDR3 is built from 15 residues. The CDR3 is CASSPTSGRLDTQYF. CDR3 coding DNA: TGTGCCAGCAGCCCGACGAGCGGACGTCTCGATACGCAGTATTTT. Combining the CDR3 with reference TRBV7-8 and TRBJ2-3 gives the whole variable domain GAGVSQSPRYKVAKRGQDVALRCDPISGHVSLFWYQQALGQGPEFLTYFQNEAQLDKSGLPSDRFFAERPEGSVSTLKIQRTQQEDSAVYLCASSPTSGRLDTQYFGPGTRLTVL.

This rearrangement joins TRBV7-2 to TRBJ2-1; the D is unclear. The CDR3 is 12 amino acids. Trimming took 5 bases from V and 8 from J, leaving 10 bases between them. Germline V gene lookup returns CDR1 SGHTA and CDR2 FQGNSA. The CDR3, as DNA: TGTGCCAGCAGCCCCCTTATCTATGAGCAGTTCTTC. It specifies CASSPLIYEQFF.

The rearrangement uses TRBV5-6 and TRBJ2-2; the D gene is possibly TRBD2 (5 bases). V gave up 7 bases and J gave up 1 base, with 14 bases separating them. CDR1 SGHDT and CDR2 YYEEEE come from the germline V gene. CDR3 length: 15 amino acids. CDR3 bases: TGTGCCAGCGGACGGAATCGGGGGAACACCGGGGAGCTGTTTTTT. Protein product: CASGRNRGNTGELFF.

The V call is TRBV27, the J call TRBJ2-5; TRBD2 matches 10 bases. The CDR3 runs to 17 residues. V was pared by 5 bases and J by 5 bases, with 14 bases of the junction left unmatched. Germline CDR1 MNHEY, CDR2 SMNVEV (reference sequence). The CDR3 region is CASSPDRLAGAPETQYF. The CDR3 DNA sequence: TGTGCCAGCAGTCCCGATCGGCTAGCGGGAGCCCCCGAGACCCAGTACTTC.

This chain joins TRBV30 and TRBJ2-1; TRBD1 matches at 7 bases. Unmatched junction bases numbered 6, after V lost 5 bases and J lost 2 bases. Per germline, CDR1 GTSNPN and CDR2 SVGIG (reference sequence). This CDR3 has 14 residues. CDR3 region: CAWAPGQTYNEQFF. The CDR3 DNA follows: TGTGCCTGGGCTCCGGGACAGACCTACAATGAGCAGTTCTTC.

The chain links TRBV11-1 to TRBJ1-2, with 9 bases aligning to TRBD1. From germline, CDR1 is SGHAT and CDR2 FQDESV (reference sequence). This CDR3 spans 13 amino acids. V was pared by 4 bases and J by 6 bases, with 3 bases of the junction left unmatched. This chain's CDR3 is CASSSGTGNGYTF. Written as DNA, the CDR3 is TGTGCCAGCAGCTCCGGGACAGGGAATGGCTACACCTTC.

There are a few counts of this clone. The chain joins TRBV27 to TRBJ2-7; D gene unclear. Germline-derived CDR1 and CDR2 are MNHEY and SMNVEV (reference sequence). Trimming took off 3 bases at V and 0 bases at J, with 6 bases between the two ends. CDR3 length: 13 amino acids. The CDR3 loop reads CASSLADSYEQYF. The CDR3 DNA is TGTGCCAGCAGTTTGGCGGACTCCTACGAGCAGTACTTC.

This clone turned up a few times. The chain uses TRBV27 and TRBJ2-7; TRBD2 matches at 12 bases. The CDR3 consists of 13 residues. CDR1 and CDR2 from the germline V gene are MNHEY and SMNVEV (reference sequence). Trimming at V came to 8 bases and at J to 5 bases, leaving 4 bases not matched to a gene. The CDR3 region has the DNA TGTGCCAGCCAGACTAGCGGGAGTAACGAGCAGTACTTC. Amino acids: CASQTSGSNEQYF.

The CDR3 DNA follows: TGTGCCTGTATAGACGGACACTCCCCTTACAATGAGCAGTTCTTC. Translation gives CACIDGHSPYNEQFF. The chain employs TRBV30 and TRBJ2-1; a possible D gene is TRBD1 (5 bases). In germline, CDR1 is GTSNPN, CDR2 SVGIG (reference sequence). V lost 6 bases, J lost 4 bases, and 19 bases lay in between. This CDR3 contains 15 residues.

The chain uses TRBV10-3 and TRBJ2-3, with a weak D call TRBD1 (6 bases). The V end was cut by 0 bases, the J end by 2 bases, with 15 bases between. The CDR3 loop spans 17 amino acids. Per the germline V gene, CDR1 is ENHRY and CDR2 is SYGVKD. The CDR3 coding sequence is TGTGCCATCAGTGAGTCGAAGGCAGGGGCGGTCACAGATACGCAGTATTTT. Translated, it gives CAISESKAGAVTDTQYF.

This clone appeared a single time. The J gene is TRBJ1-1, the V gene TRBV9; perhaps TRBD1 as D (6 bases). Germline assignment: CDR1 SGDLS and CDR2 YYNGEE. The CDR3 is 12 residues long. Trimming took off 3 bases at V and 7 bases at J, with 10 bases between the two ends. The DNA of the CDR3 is TGTGCCAGCAGCGGGGGGGCTGGTGAAGCTTTCTTT. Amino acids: CASSGGAGEAFF.

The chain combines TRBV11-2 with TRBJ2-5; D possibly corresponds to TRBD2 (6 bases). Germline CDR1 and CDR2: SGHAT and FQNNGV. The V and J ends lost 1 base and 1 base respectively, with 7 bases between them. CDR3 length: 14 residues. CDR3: CASSLVGGQETQYF. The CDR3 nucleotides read TGTGCCAGCAGCTTAGTGGGAGGCCAAGAGACCCAGTACTTC.

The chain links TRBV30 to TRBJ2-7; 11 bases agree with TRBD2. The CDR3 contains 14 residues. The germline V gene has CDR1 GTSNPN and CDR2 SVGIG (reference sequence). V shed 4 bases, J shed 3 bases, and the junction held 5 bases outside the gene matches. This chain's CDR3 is CAWNPTSGIYEQYF. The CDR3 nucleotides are TGTGCCTGGAACCCGACTAGCGGGATCTACGAGCAGTACTTC.

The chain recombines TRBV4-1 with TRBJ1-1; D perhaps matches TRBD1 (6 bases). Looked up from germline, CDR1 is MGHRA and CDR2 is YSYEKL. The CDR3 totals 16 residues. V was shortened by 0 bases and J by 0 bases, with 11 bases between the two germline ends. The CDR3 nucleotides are TGCGCCAGCAGCCAAGATAGCTGGGACATGAACACTGAAGCTTTCTTT. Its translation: CASSQDSWDMNTEAFF.

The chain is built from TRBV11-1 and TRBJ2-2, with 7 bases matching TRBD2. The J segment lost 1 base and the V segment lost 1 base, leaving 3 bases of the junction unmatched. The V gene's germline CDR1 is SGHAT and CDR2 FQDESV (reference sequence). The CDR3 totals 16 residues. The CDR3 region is CASSLDAGVNTGELFF. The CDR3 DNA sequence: TGTGCCAGCAGCTTAGATGCGGGAGTGAACACCGGGGAGCTGTTTTTT.

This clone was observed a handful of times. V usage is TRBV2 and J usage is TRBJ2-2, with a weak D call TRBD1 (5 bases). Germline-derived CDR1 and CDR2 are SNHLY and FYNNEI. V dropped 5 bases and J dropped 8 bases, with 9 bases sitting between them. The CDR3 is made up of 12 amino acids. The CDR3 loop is CASSIRTGELFF. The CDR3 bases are TGTGCCAGCAGTATTCGGACAGGGGAGCTGTTTTTT. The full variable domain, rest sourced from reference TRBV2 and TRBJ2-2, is EPEVTQTPSHQVTQMGQEVILRCVPISNHLYFYWYRQILGQKVEFLVSFYNNEISEKSEIFDDQFSVERPDGSNFTLKIRSTKLEDSAMYFCASSIRTGELFFGEGSRLTVL.

The DNA for the CDR3 is TGTGCCAGCAGCTTCGGCAGGGACGAGCAGTACTTC. Translating gives CASSFGRDEQYF. The chain is built from TRBV7-9 and TRBJ2-5; possible D gene TRBD1, 5 bases. Matching the DNA end better, TRBJ2-7 makes the J call doubtful. Germline V CDR1 and CDR2: SEHNR, FQNEAQ (reference sequence). This CDR3 is built from 12 residues.

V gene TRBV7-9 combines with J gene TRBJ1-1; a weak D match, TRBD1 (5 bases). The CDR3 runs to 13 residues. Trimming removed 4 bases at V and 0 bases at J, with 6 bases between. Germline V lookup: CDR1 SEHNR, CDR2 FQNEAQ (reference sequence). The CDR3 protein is CASSSGVNTEAFF. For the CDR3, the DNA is TGTGCCAGCAGCTCGGGGGTGAACACTGAAGCTTTCTTT.

CDR3 coding DNA: TGTGCCAGCAGCTCCGGGACTACCGAATCAGATACGCAGTATTTT. Its protein is CASSSGTTESDTQYF. This chain joins TRBV7-3 and TRBJ2-3; TRBD2 matches 7 bases. The germline V gene has CDR1 SGHTA and CDR2 FQGTGA. Unmatched junction bases numbered 8, after V lost 4 bases and J lost 4 bases. The CDR3 is made up of 15 amino acids.